This T cell receptor (beta chain) was recorded in a study of T cells after yellow fever vaccination. This clonotype was seen more than once but under ten times. A single record per CDR3 protein comes from TCRdb applying MiXCR to the 5' RACE reads. The repertoire consists of a few hundred thousand distinct CDR3 sequences, with about 17% occurring once and the leading ten covering around 15%. The material sequenced was PBMCs, taken 5 to 6 days after the first yellow fever vaccination. This receptor was obtained from a man aged 18 to 35 who received the YFV17D yellow fever vaccine.

This CDR3 is CASSGVTDTQYF. The CDR3 DNA reads TGTGCCAGCAGCGGGGTCACAGATACGCAGTATTTT. The chain is built from TRBV9 and TRBJ2-3; D gene ambiguous. Germline CDR1 reads SGDLS; CDR2 reads YYNGEE. The CDR3 runs 12 residues. The V end was cut by 3 bases, the J end by 2 bases, with 4 bases between. Full variable domain (missing parts from reference TRBV9 and TRBJ2-3): DSGVTQTPKHLITATGQRVTLRCSPRSGDLSVYWYQQSLDQGLQFLIQYYNGEERAKGNILERFSAQQFPDLHSELNLSSLELGDSALYFCASSGVTDTQYFGPGTRLTVL.